The clone carrying this TCR beta chain was counted only a few times. What it binds is unknown. Germline CDR1 MNHEY, CDR2 SVGEGT. Trimming stripped 2 bases from V and 1 base from J, with 8 bases between. This CDR3 is built from 14 residues. The data are from a study of T cells in Graves' hyperthyroidism and ophthalmopathy. The wider study: The authors collected peripheral blood at initial diagnosis, before any treatment. Study-wide points: It was a median around seven months before onset that the model predicted ophthalmopathy.

Used for diagnoses were clinical symptoms, serum thyroxine and TRAb, thyroid ultrasound and orbital computed tomography. Amplification targeted TCR beta CDR3 regions from RNA transcripts. With the HTBI primer set, the TCR CDR3 went through a first round of RT-PCR. TCRdb ran MiXCR on the multiplex PCR reads and lists one entry per CDR3 protein. Of fewer than 400,000 distinct CDR3 sequences listed, 25% were seen once; the top ten hold less than 75%. The receptor was derived from a man in his fifties with Graves' hyperthyroidism. The sample taken for sequencing was blood. J is TRBJ2-5 and V is TRBV6-2 or TRBV6-3; D gene unclear. Written as DNA, the CDR3 is TGTGCCAGCAGTTACACCCAGATCCAAGAGACCCAGTACTTC. It codes for CASSYTQIQETQYF.